Shown below are 5 T cell receptor beta chains from a single sample sequenced in a study of blood T cell repertoires in COVID-19. Sequencing was performed with immunoSEQ multiplex PCR; in TCRdb, only in-frame clones are kept and a portion is missing. The profile shows hundreds of thousands of clones, 70% to 90% of them singletons. Sequences were obtained from peripheral blood. These receptors all stem from a man younger than 35 with active or convalescent COVID-19.

This clone was seen just once. CDR3 in DNA: TGCGCCAGCAGCTTACAGGGGCTAGGAACAGATACGCAGTATTTT. Encoded protein: CASSLQGLGTDTQYF. This sequence joins TRBV5-1 and TRBJ2-3; 7 bases agree with TRBD1. Germline V lookup: CDR1 SGHRS, CDR2 YFSETQ. J gave up 3 bases and V 2 bases, and 6 bases lay outside the gene matches. The CDR3 is 15 amino acids. The whole variable domain, filled in from reference TRBV5-1 and TRBJ2-3, reads KAGVTQTPRYLIKTRGQQVTLSCSPISGHRSVSWYQQTPGQGLQFLFEYFSETQRNKGNFPGRFSGRQFSNSRSEMNVSTLELGDSALYLCASSLQGLGTDTQYFGPGTRLTVL.

The chain joins TRBV4-3 to TRBJ2-1; 8 nucleotides agree with TRBD2. The ends lost 0 bases at V and 1 base at J; junction bases unmatched: 8. Looked up from germline, CDR1 is LGHNA and CDR2 is YSLEER. This CDR3 spans 18 amino acids. Here the CDR3 reads CASSQELQRELSYNEQFF. In nucleotides, the CDR3 is TGCGCCAGCAGCCAAGAGCTCCAGCGGGAGCTGTCCTACAATGAGCAGTTCTTC.

The genes are TRBV5-6 and TRBJ1-2; no clear D. Trimming took 2 bases from V and 8 from J, leaving 16 bases between them. The CDR3 loop spans 14 amino acids. Germline V CDR1 and CDR2: SGHDT, YYEEEE. The CDR3 DNA sequence: TGTGCCAGCAGCTTAGCGGCAGCCACGAGGGGCTACACCTTC. It is translated as CASSLAAATRGYTF.

This clone was detected a few times. This sequence joins TRBV19 and TRBJ1-1, with TRBD1 as a possible D gene (5 bases). V lost 5 bases and J 1 base, leaving 14 bases between the germline ends. The germline CDR1 and CDR2 sequences are LNHDA and SQIVND (reference sequence). CDR3 length: 15 amino acids. CDR3 residues: CASSLRQPRNTEAFF. The CDR3 region has the DNA TGTGCCAGTAGTCTTCGACAGCCTAGGAACACTGAAGCTTTCTTT.

The chain has TRBV12-5 and TRBJ1-5, with D uncertain. Germline V lookup: CDR1 LGHNT, CDR2 FRNRAP. The CDR3 is 16 residues long. The V end was cut by 6 bases, the J end by 2 bases, with 17 bases between. The CDR3 region has the DNA TGTGCTAGTGGACCCCGAGGGTTCATCGGCAATCAGCCCCAGCATTTT. Protein: CASGPRGFIGNQPQHF.